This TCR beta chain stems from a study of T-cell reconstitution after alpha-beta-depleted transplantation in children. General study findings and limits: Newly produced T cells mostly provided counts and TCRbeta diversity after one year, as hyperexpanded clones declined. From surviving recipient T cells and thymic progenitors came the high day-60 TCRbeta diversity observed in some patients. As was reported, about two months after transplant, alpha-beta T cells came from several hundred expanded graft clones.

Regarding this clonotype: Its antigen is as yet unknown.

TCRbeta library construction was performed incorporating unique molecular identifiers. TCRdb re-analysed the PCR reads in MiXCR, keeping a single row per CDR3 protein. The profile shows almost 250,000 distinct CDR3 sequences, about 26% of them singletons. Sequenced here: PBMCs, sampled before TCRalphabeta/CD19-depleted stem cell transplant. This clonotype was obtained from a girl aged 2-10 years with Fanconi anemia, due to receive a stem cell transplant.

Here the CDR3 DNA reads TGTGCCTGGAGTTTTTCGGGTTATAATTCACCCCTCCACTTT. Amino acids: CAWSFSGYNSPLHF. This chain joins TRBV30 and TRBJ1-6; D not certain. Germline loops: CDR1 GTSNPN, CDR2 SVGIG (reference sequence). Between the trimmed V and J ends, which lost 2 bases and 4 bases, there was a span of 9 bases. The CDR3 is made up of 14 amino acids.